This T cell receptor beta chain came from a study of blood T cell repertoires in COVID-19 (dated by TCRdb to about 2020). Turning to the overall study: Samples from collaborators originated in the United States, Italy and Spain and spanned both the acute and convalescent phases of COVID-19. The prospective study material was composed of cDNA or gDNA derived from T cells, B-cell-depleted T cells, or PBMCs. The samples were drawn from two sources: the first 160 participants of the ongoing ImmuneRACE study, and 1,254 subjects contributed by 6 global collaborators. The repertoires were released in a freely available public database intended as a resource for research on the immune response to SARS-CoV-2. Where available, HLA class I and class II types were taken from metadata supplied by the sample provider and were not determined by assay-based typing. The dataset comprised deeply sampled blood TCRbeta repertoires from subjects exposed to, actively infected with, or recovered from COVID-19. A de-identified subject ID, COVID-19 status, age in years and sex were almost always included in the sample metadata. The investigation overall reported the following: The quantity of clinical and demographic metadata differed by source and by participant and was supplied without curation.

Comment on this clone: The antigen it binds to is not known. Per-base qualities were not stored, and no clone one base away is much larger.

TCRbeta CDR3 regions were amplified from genomic DNA using the immunoSEQ Assay, a bias-controlled multiplex PCR. The original pipeline was this. The number of nucleated cells in each sample was estimated by amplification of reference gene primers within the assay. Sequence reads were collapsed and filtered to measure the absolute abundance of every unique TCRbeta CDR3 rearrangement. For each sample, productive Simpson clonality was calculated as the square root of Simpson's diversity index across productive rearrangements. In its TCRdb copy, this immuneACCESS table keeps in-frame sequences only and misses some clones. Where compared with another copy, unresolved V genes explain less than half of these, and the others have no known cause. V and J calls and clone size come straight from that table; D and trimming were deduced from the DNA. The sample contains about 76,000 clones, roughly 81% of them found a single time. The ten largest account for 10% to 11% of the sample.

At one collaborating source in Seattle, patients were enrolled during active infection and were followed longitudinally through the course of disease. Whole blood was collected in K2EDTA tubes by collaborating institutions according to the institutions' own protocols. Collaborator samples were shipped for TCRbeta analysis as frozen whole blood, isolated PBMCs, or DNA extracted from either sample type. The receptor was isolated from a man in his 60s with COVID-19, enrolled during active disease. Source material: peripheral blood.

The CDR3 protein sequence reads: CSVLLRGDEQYF. In nucleotide form, the sequence is TGCAGCGTCCTCCTCAGGGGGGACGAGCAGTACTTC. The chain joins TRBV29-1 to TRBJ2-7; the D gene is possibly TRBD1, with 7 bases matching. Including the terminal cysteine and phenylalanine, the CDR3 comprises 12 residues. CDR3 DNA only is kept here, 36 bases in frame from base 1. The trim is 6 bases for V and 5 bases for J, with a gap of 14 bases between the germline ends. Per the germline V gene, SQVTM is the CDR1 and ANQGSEA is the CDR2.